The 9 T cell receptor beta chains reported below all come from one sample, sequenced in a study of CXCR3-negative and CXCR3-positive naive CD8 T cells. The study's findings and limits: Naive cells that were CXCR3-positive had more hydrophobic TRB CDR3s (compared with CXCR3-negative naive cells).

All TRB cDNA libraries came from 5' RACE performed with UMI labels. TCRdb reanalyzed the 5' RACE reads, giving one entry per CDR3 protein sequence and no DNA. Reported are some 85,000 distinct CDR3 sequences; the ten largest clones contain less than 0.6%. These receptors' antigens are unknown. The sample consisted of naive CXCR3+ CD8+ T cells from blood. Subset here: CD45RO-CCR7+CD27+CD95- naive CD8+ T cells expressing CXCR3 (TNR3+). Receptors were obtained from a human donor in good health. Some clones in this sample may be carry-over from other donors' samples.

The chain combines TRBV7-6 with TRBJ1-5; as DNA is missing, the TRBD1 call by TCRdb cannot be tested. The CDR3 is 16 residues long. Germline CDR1 and CDR2: SGHVS and FNYEAQ. Here the CDR3 reads CASSSGTGGSNQPQHF.

V gene TRBV3-1 combines with J gene TRBJ2-5; with no DNA, the TCRdb D assignment of TRBD2 cannot be verified. The length of the CDR3 is 16 residues. Germline CDR1 reads LGHDT; CDR2 reads YNNKEL (reference sequence). CDR3 residues: CASSQVVDKAEETQYF.

This sequence joins TRBV30 and TRBJ1-5; the TCRdb call, TRBD1, lacks DNA for checking. Germline assignment: CDR1 GTSNPN and CDR2 SVGIG (reference sequence). The CDR3 contains 14 residues. CDR3 amino acids: CAWSVGTGYQPQHF.

This chain's CDR3 is CASSLGESSLYGYTF. The genes are TRBV27 and TRBJ1-2. Germline V CDR1 and CDR2: MNHEY, SMNVEV (reference sequence). The CDR3 consists of 15 residues.

This rearrangement joins TRBV15 to TRBJ2-2; TCRdb's D call of TRBD1 is untestable without DNA. CDR3 size: 14 residues. Per the germline V gene, CDR1 is LNHNV and CDR2 is YYDKDF (reference sequence). This chain's CDR3 is CATSPTGKAGELFF. Filled out from reference TRBV15 and TRBJ2-2, the complete variable domain reads DAMVIQNPRYQVTQFGKPVTLSCSQTLNHNVMYWYQQKSSQAPKLLFHYYDKDFNNEADTPDNFQSRRPNTSFCFLDIRSPGLGDTAMYLCATSPTGKAGELFFGEGSRLTVL.

The rearrangement uses TRBV7-6 and TRBJ2-3; TCRdb's D call of TRBD1 is untestable without DNA. Germline V CDR1 and CDR2: SGHVS, FNYEAQ. The CDR3 extends over 12 amino acids. The CDR3 sequence is CASSKGVDTQYF. The full variable domain, with the rest looked up from reference TRBV7-6 and TRBJ2-3, is GAGVSQSPRYKVTKRGQDVALRCDPISGHVSLYWYRQALGQGPEFLTYFNYEAQQDKSGLPNDRFSAERPEGSISTLTIQRTEQRDSAMYRCASSKGVDTQYFGPGTRLTVL.

This sequence joins TRBV7-6 and TRBJ2-5; TCRdb's D call, TRBD2, is unchecked because there is no DNA. There are 15 residues in the CDR3. The germline gives CDR1 SGHVS, CDR2 FNYEAQ. The chain's CDR3 is CASSPRTAGQETQYF. The full variable domain, completed using reference TRBV7-6 and TRBJ2-5, is GAGVSQSPRYKVTKRGQDVALRCDPISGHVSLYWYRQALGQGPEFLTYFNYEAQQDKSGLPNDRFSAERPEGSISTLTIQRTEQRDSAMYRCASSPRTAGQETQYFGPGTRLLVL.

The chain links TRBV12-3 or TRBV12-4 to TRBJ1-4; TCRdb names TRBD1, which stays unverified in the absence of DNA. The CDR3 runs 12 residues. CDR3 protein: CASRAGNEKLFF.

The genes are TRBV14 and TRBJ2-7; TCRdb picks TRBD2, but there is no DNA to check that call. The CDR3 length is 15 residues. Germline V gene sequence: CDR1 SGHDN, CDR2 FVKESK. The CDR3 sequence: CASSQGTRGSYEQYF.